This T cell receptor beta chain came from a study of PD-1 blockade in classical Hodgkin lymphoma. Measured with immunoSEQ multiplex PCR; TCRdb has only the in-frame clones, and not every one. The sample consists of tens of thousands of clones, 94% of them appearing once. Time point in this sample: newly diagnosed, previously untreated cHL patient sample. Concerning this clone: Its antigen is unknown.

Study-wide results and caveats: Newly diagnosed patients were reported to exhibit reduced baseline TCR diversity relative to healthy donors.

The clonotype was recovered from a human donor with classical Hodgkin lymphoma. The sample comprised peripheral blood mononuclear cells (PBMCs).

As DNA, the CDR3 is TGTGCCAGTAGTATGAGGGGGTCACCAACTAATGAAAAACTGTTTTTT. Translating gives CASSMRGSPTNEKLFF. This chain uses TRBV19 with TRBJ1-4, with TRBD1 as a possible D gene (6 bases). The CDR3 sequence is 16 residues long. Per germline, CDR1 LNHDA and CDR2 SQIVND (reference sequence). V dropped 3 bases and J dropped 0 bases, with 11 bases sitting between them.